This T cell receptor (beta chain) was sequenced in a study of blood T cells in healthy people across ages. General observations from the study: Diversity was estimated from one million T cells, and these estimates were considered underestimates. Changes in expanded clonotypes were possibly confounded, as the CMV status of donors was unknown.

Together with a sample-barcoded 5' primer, a J-beta primer mix was included in a second PCR lasting roughly 6 to 12 cycles. Sequencing yielded, for each sample, at least 2.5 million paired-end reads carrying CDR3. Via MiXCR, TCRdb re-called the 5' RACE reads, giving one row per CDR3 protein. The sample consists of hundreds of thousands of distinct CDR3 sequences, more than 25% of them appearing once. As for this clonotype: Its antigen is still unknown.

No fewer than 6.5 million PBMCs went into each sample. The V gene lost 1 base and the J gene lost 0 bases, with 15 bases spanning the gap. The length of the CDR3 is 17 residues. The germline V gene encodes CDR1 SSHAT and CDR2 FNYEAQ (reference sequence). The sequence came from an elderly woman in good health. The specimen sequenced was blood. J is TRBJ1-1 and V is TRBV7-7; TRBD1 is a possible D gene (5 bases). CDR3 nucleotides: TGTGCCAGCAGCTTAGTTTATAGGGGACGCATGAACACTGAAGCTTTCTTT. It encodes CASSLVYRGRMNTEAFF.